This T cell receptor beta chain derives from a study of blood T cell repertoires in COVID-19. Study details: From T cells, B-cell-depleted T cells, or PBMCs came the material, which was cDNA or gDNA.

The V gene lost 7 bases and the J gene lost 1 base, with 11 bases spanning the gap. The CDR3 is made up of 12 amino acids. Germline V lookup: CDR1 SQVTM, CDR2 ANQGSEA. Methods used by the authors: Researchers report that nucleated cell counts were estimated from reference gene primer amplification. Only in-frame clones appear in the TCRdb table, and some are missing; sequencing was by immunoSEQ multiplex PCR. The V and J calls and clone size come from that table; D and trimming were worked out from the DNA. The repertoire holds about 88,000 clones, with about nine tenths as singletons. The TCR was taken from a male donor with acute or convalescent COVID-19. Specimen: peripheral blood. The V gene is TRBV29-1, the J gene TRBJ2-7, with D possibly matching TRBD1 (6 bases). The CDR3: CSGRDTSYEQYF. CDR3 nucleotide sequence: TGCAGCGGCCGGGACACTTCCTACGAGCAGTACTTC.